Listed below are T cell receptor beta chains from one sample, sequenced in a study of cytomegalovirus exposure and HLA in healthy donors. Clones were sequenced by immunoSEQ multiplex PCR, and TCRdb holds only the in-frame ones, with some missing. This sample has some 87,000 clones, with 78% found just once. What was sequenced was PBMCs. These receptors came from a man aged 18 to 35 in good health and CMV-seropositive. CDR3s include the opening cysteine and the closing phenylalanine or tryptophan. The D gene is left open where the match is weak. Size is omitted from some rows. Given values are once, few, many or a class for expanded clones.

d_gene: .
abundance: .
j_gene: TRBJ2-7
len: 14
v_gene: TRBV10-3
CDR3aa: CAISESTGSYEQYF
CDR3nt: TGTGCCATCAGTGAGTCTACAGGGTCCTACGAGCAGTACTTC

d_gene: TRBD1
abundance: .
j_gene: TRBJ1-1
len: 14
v_gene: TRBV29-1
CDR3aa: CSVAQGQGATEAFF
CDR3nt: TGCAGCGTGGCCCAAGGACAGGGCGCCACTGAAGCTTTCTTT

d_gene: .
abundance: .
j_gene: TRBJ1-2
len: 17
v_gene: TRBV5-1
CDR3aa: CASSQNAQGLNGDGYTF
CDR3nt: TGCGCCAGCAGCCAGAACGCCCAGGGGTTGAATGGGGATGGCTACACCTTC

d_gene: .
abundance: few
j_gene: TRBJ1-1
len: 14
v_gene: TRBV18
CDR3aa: CASSPTDRNTEAFF
CDR3nt: TGTGCCAGCTCACCAACCGACAGGAACACTGAAGCTTTCTTT

d_gene: .
abundance: .
j_gene: TRBJ1-1
len: 12
v_gene: TRBV2
CDR3aa: CASRASNTEAFF
CDR3nt: TGTGCCAGCAGGGCTTCGAACACTGAAGCTTTCTTT

d_gene: TRBD1
abundance: .
j_gene: TRBJ1-4
len: 16
v_gene: TRBV5-4
CDR3aa: CASSHGQGTPNEKLFF
CDR3nt: TGTGCCAGCAGCCATGGACAGGGGACACCTAATGAAAAACTGTTTTTT

d_gene: TRBD1
abundance: .
j_gene: TRBJ2-7
len: 15
v_gene: TRBV9
CDR3aa: CASSTRDSITYEQYF
CDR3nt: TGTGCCAGCAGCACAAGGGACAGTATAACCTACGAGCAGTACTTC

d_gene: TRBD2
abundance: .
j_gene: TRBJ2-1
len: 16
v_gene: TRBV4-2
CDR3aa: CASSQGGAAGYNEQFF
CDR3nt: TGTGCCAGCAGCCAAGGAGGAGCAGCGGGATACAATGAGCAGTTCTTC

d_gene: .
abundance: .
j_gene: TRBJ1-1
len: 11
v_gene: TRBV20-1
CDR3aa: CSAIRNTEAFF
CDR3nt: TGCAGTGCTATTCGGAACACTGAAGCTTTCTTT

d_gene: TRBD1
abundance: .
j_gene: TRBJ2-3
len: 13
v_gene: TRBV9
CDR3aa: CASCRGSSDTQYF
CDR3nt: TGTGCCAGTTGCAGGGGGTCTTCAGATACGCAGTATTTT

d_gene: TRBD2
abundance: .
j_gene: TRBJ2-5
len: 21
v_gene: TRBV15
CDR3aa: CATSRGIGGQRLAGDGKTQYF
CDR3nt: TGTGCCACCAGCAGAGGAATCGGCGGACAGCGACTAGCGGGGGACGGGAAGACCCAGTACTTC

d_gene: TRBD2
abundance: .
j_gene: TRBJ2-7
len: 19
v_gene: TRBV4-2
CDR3aa: CASSQRESGHSFLSYEQYF
CDR3nt: TGTGCCAGCAGCCAGCGGGAGTCAGGGCATAGCTTCCTCTCCTACGAGCAGTACTTC

d_gene: TRBD2
abundance: once
j_gene: TRBJ2-1
len: 14
v_gene: TRBV7-3
CDR3aa: CASSLRREVNEQFF
CDR3nt: TGTGCCAGCAGCTTAAGGCGGGAGGTCAATGAGCAGTTCTTC

d_gene: .
abundance: .
j_gene: TRBJ2-5
len: 15
v_gene: TRBV7-2
CDR3aa: CASSLDGTGKETQYF
CDR3nt: TGTGCCAGCAGCTTAGACGGCACAGGAAAAGAGACCCAGTACTTC